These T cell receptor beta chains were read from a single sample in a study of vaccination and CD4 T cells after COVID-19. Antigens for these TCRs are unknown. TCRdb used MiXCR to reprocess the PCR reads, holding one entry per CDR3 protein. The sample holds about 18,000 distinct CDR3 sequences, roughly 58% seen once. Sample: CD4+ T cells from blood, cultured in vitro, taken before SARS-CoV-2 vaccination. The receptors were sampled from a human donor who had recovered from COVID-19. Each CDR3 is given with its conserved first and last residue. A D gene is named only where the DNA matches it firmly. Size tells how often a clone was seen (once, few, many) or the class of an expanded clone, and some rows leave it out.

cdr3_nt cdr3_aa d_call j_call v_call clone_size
TGCGCCAGCAGCAAAGGGCCATCCGGGGAGACAGATACGCAGTATTTT CASSKGPSGETDTQYF - TRBJ2-3 TRBV10-1 once
TGTGCCATCAGCCGGACTAACACTGAAGCTTTCTTT CAISRTNTEAFF - TRBJ1-1 TRBV10-3 -
TGCAGTGCTAGATTCGGGACTAGCGGGAGAAGTGGCACGCAGTATTTT CSARFGTSGRSGTQYF TRBD2 TRBJ2-3 TRBV20-1 -
TGTGCCAGCACCTCACACCAGGGGTATAGCGGGAGGGCCAACGTCGGGGAGCTGTTTTTT CASTSHQGYSGRANVGELFF TRBD2 TRBJ2-2 TRBV6-2/TRBV6-3 -
TGTGCCAGCAAACAGGGGCGGGAGCAGTACTTC CASKQGREQYF TRBD1 TRBJ2-7 TRBV2 -
TGCGCCAGCAGCCAGACAGGGTACCGCCAAGAGACCCAGTACTTC CASSQTGYRQETQYF TRBD1 TRBJ2-5 TRBV4-3 -
TGCAGTGCTTCCGGGACTAGCGCTTACAATGAGCAGTTCTTC CSASGTSAYNEQFF TRBD2 TRBJ2-1 TRBV20-1 -
TGTGCCAGCAGCCTCGAGACAGGGGTTCATAATTCACCCCTCCACTTT CASSLETGVHNSPLHF TRBD1 TRBJ1-6 TRBV7-9 once
TGTGCCAGCAGCTCATCTCTATCGGGGATCCATTTT CASSSSLSGIHF - TRBJ2-3 TRBV7-9 -
TGTGCCAGTAGTCTGGGATGGGCTGATGGCCAGCCCCAGCATTTT CASSLGWADGQPQHF - TRBJ1-5 TRBV19 -
TGCAGTGCTAGATCCGCCGTGCGTTCTCAAGAGACCCAGTACTTC CSARSAVRSQETQYF - TRBJ2-5 TRBV20-1 -
TGCAGTGCCCAGACCCTGACGGGAACCTACGAGCAGTACTTC CSAQTLTGTYEQYF - TRBJ2-7 TRBV20-1 -
TGTGCCAGCAGTCAAGGGTCGACGAGCAATCAGCCCCAGCATTTT CASSQGSTSNQPQHF - TRBJ1-5 TRBV6-1 few
TGTGCCAGCAGCCCAGGACTGTCAATTAGCTCTGGAAACACCATATATTTT CASSPGLSISSGNTIYF - TRBJ1-3 TRBV7-9 -
TGTGCCGGGGTTATAGCGGGAGGCAGGTCTTGGGAGACCCAGTACTTC CAGVIAGGRSWETQYF TRBD2 TRBJ2-5 TRBV28 -
TGTGCCAGCAGCTTAGCTAGTTACGGGACTAGAACCTACGAGCAGTACTTC CASSLASYGTRTYEQYF TRBD2 TRBJ2-7 TRBV7-9 -
TGCAGTGCTAGATCCGACAGTGTTCCTGAGACCCAGTACTTC CSARSDSVPETQYF - TRBJ2-5 TRBV20-1 -
TGCAGTGCCGACCACAGGGGCCTTAGCAATCAGCCCCAGCATTTT CSADHRGLSNQPQHF TRBD1 TRBJ1-5 TRBV20-1 -
TGTGCCAGCAGCTTAGCCCAGGATGGCTACACCTTC CASSLAQDGYTF - TRBJ1-2 TRBV11-2 few
TGTGCCAGCAGAAAGACAGGGGAAGAGCAGTACTTC CASRKTGEEQYF TRBD1 TRBJ2-7 TRBV6-1 -
TGTGCCATCAGTGACAGGGGTCATAGAAACATTCAGTACTTC CAISDRGHRNIQYF - TRBJ2-4 TRBV10-3 few
TGTGCCAGCAGTCCCCTTTTTAAATGGCGGGGTCAGCCCCAGCATTTT CASSPLFKWRGQPQHF - TRBJ1-5 TRBV6-2/TRBV6-3 -
TGTGCCAGCGGATTAGGGGTTAGCTCTGGGGCCAACGTCCTGACTTTC CASGLGVSSGANVLTF - TRBJ2-6 TRBV19 -
TGCAGTGCTGGGGGTCCACCCGAAGCTTTCTTT CSAGGPPEAFF - TRBJ1-1 TRBV20-1 -
TGCAGTGCTCTCAAACCTTTCCGGAACAGGGGTTTTCCACGGGGCTATGGCTACACCTTC CSALKPFRNRGFPRGYGYTF TRBD1 TRBJ1-2 TRBV20-1 few
TGCAGTGCTAGAGATACCCAGGGTCACACTGAAGCTTTCTTT CSARDTQGHTEAFF - TRBJ1-1 TRBV20-1 -
TGTGCCAGCAGCCGACAGGGCCTCACAGATACGCAGTATTTT CASSRQGLTDTQYF TRBD1 TRBJ2-3 TRBV7-3 -
TGTGCCAGCAGTAAGCCCGCGCAACCCCTCCACTTT CASSKPAQPLHF - TRBJ1-6 TRBV25-1 -
TGTGCCAGCAGCCGCGGGGGTGGCAATTACGAGCAGTACTTC CASSRGGGNYEQYF TRBD2 TRBJ2-7 TRBV11-2 few
TGTGCCAGCAGCCTTACCTCTGGGGCCAACGTCCTGACTTTC CASSLTSGANVLTF - TRBJ2-6 TRBV7-9 -
TGTGCCAGCTCAGCGGACACCGGGACGCTCTCCTATGGCTACACCTTC CASSADTGTLSYGYTF - TRBJ1-2 TRBV18 -
TGCAGTGCCCCTGTAGCGCCAGTCTATGAGCAGTTCTTC CSAPVAPVYEQFF - TRBJ2-1 TRBV20-1 -
TGTGCCAGCAGCTTGGGGAACACCGGGGAGCTGTTTTTT CASSLGNTGELFF - TRBJ2-2 TRBV7-6 few
TGTGCCAGTAGGCCCGGGACTTCCTACGAGCAGTACTTC CASRPGTSYEQYF - TRBJ2-7 TRBV19 few
TGTGCCAGCAGTTTATTACAGGGCTCTAATTCACCCCTCCACTTT CASSLLQGSNSPLHF - TRBJ1-6 TRBV27 -
TGTGCCAGCAGCGCAATTGGGGGGGGACGGAGCCAAGAGACCCAGTACTTC CASSAIGGGRSQETQYF TRBD2 TRBJ2-5 TRBV5-4 -
TGTGCCACCAGTGATGCTCGGGCGGGCACCGGGGAGCTGTTTTTT CATSDARAGTGELFF - TRBJ2-2 TRBV24-1 -
TGTGCCAGCAGTCCACCCGACAGGGGACCCCTAGTACCGCAGTACTTC CASSPPDRGPLVPQYF TRBD1 TRBJ2-7 TRBV6-1 few
TGTGCCAGTAGTATAGCCGGCGGGAGGATGTACGAGCAGTACTTC CASSIAGGRMYEQYF TRBD2 TRBJ2-7 TRBV19 -
TGTGCCAGTAGTCCAGGGGATTTTGGCGGCTACACCTTC CASSPGDFGGYTF - TRBJ1-2 TRBV19 -
TGCAGTGCCCGCAAAGGGACTAGCGGAAGGTACAATGAGCAGTTCTTC CSARKGTSGRYNEQFF TRBD2 TRBJ2-1 TRBV20-1 -
TGTGCCAGCAGAGGAGTCGGAATGGGTAATCAGCCCCAGCATTTT CASRGVGMGNQPQHF - TRBJ1-5 TRBV6-1 -
TGTGCCACCAGTGGGAGGACAGTGGAGTATGGCTACACCTTC CATSGRTVEYGYTF - TRBJ1-2 TRBV24-1 large
TGTGCCAGCAGTTACCCAGGGGTGGAGACCCAGTACTTC CASSYPGVETQYF - TRBJ2-5 TRBV6-5 -
TGTGCCAGCAGACCGGGACAGGGACTCTACGAGCAGTACTTC CASRPGQGLYEQYF TRBD1 TRBJ2-7 TRBV2 -
TGTGCCACCAGCAGCCGTAGCGGGAGCGGTTCCTACGAGCAGTACTTC CATSSRSGSGSYEQYF TRBD2 TRBJ2-7 TRBV15 -
TGTGCCAGCAGTTCAGGATTCTCTGGGGCCAACGTCCTGACTTTC CASSSGFSGANVLTF - TRBJ2-6 TRBV5-4 -
TGTGCCACCAGCAGAGGGGAGGGGGATGTGGACGAGCAGTACTTC CATSRGEGDVDEQYF - TRBJ2-7 TRBV15 few
TGCGCCAGCAGCCAAGCCCCCCCCGGGGGCAGAAACATTCAGTACTTC CASSQAPPGGRNIQYF - TRBJ2-4 TRBV4-1 -
TGTGCCAGCAGTTTCGGTGTGGTCGGTCAAGAGACCCAGTACTTC CASSFGVVGQETQYF - TRBJ2-5 TRBV27 -
TGCAGCGTTTTCGGTCTCTCCTACAATGAGCAGTTCTTC CSVFGLSYNEQFF - TRBJ2-1 TRBV29-1 -
TGCAGTGCTAGAGATGTCCCAGGCCAGTACTTC CSARDVPGQYF - TRBJ2-7 TRBV20-1 -
TGTGCCAGCAGCATACAGGGTAGGATCGCAGATACGCAGTATTTT CASSIQGRIADTQYF - TRBJ2-3 TRBV7-3 few
TGTGCCAGCAGTGACCCCCCCGGAGATAACACTGAAGCTTTCTTT CASSDPPGDNTEAFF - TRBJ1-1 TRBV27 -
TGTGCCAGCAGCCGGGGACAGGTTGGCGAGCAGTACTTC CASSRGQVGEQYF TRBD1 TRBJ2-7 TRBV7-9 -
TGTGCCAGCAGAGGGACGGATAACTATGGCTACACCTTC CASRGTDNYGYTF - TRBJ1-2 TRBV6-1 once